One sample yielded the 6 T cell receptor beta chains listed below, sequenced in a study of blood T cell repertoires in COVID-19. Profiling relied on immunoSEQ multiplex PCR, and the TCRdb table lists in-frame clones only, not all of them. Of 290,000 or so clones in the sample, around 87% were seen once. The sequenced sample consisted of PBMCs or T cells enriched from blood (not recorded which). Receptor source: a young woman with acute COVID-19.

This rearrangement joins TRBV3-1 (or the pseudogene TRBV3-2) to TRBJ2-1; D not resolved. Germline CDR1 reads LGHDT; CDR2 reads YNNKEL (reference sequence). The length of the CDR3 is 14 residues. V lost 2 bases and J 10 bases, leaving 15 bases between the germline ends. The CDR3 is CASSQSGRQAEQFF. CDR3 DNA: TGTGCCAGCAGCCAATCTGGTCGCCAGGCCGAGCAGTTCTTC.

This sequence joins TRBV27 and TRBJ2-1; 7 bases match TRBD2. V was pared by 8 bases and J by 2 bases, with 6 bases of the junction left unmatched. The CDR3 has 14 residues. Germline V CDR1 and CDR2: MNHEY, SMNVEV (reference sequence). For the CDR3, the DNA is TGTGCCAGCGGGCAAGCGGGGACCTACAATGAGCAGTTCTTC. Encoded protein: CASGQAGTYNEQFF.

The rearrangement joins TRBV9 to TRBJ2-3, with 10 bases fitting TRBD2. After removal of 2 bases from V and 4 bases from J, the junction contained 7 bases not matched to a gene. The CDR3 covers 16 residues. CDR1 SGDLS and CDR2 YYNGEE come from the germline V gene. CDR3 nucleotides: TGTGCCAGCAGCGTGACAGCGGGAGGGGCCCCAGATACGCAGTATTTT. Translation: CASSVTAGGAPDTQYF.

V and J are TRBV7-9 and TRBJ2-3; 7 nucleotides align to TRBD2. Germline V gene data show CDR1 as SEHNR and CDR2 as FQNEAQ (reference sequence). Trimming removed 5 bases from V and 0 bases from J; junction bases left unmatched: 8. The CDR3 has 16 residues. As DNA, the CDR3 is TGTGCCAGCAGCGCTGTTAGCGGGTCTAGCACAGATACGCAGTATTTT. Residues: CASSAVSGSSTDTQYF.

The chain carries TRBV4-1 and TRBJ1-6, with D hard to call. Per the germline V gene, CDR1 is MGHRA and CDR2 is YSYEKL. Trimming left V 0 bases short and J 7 bases short, with 13 bases between. The CDR3 loop spans 16 amino acids. As DNA, the CDR3 is TGCGCCAGCAGCCAAGATACGACAAATTGGAATTCACCCCTCCACTTT. It codes for CASSQDTTNWNSPLHF.

Here the CDR3 DNA reads TGTGCCACCAGTGATTTCGCCGGTTATGGCTACACCTTC. Translation: CATSDFAGYGYTF. The chain couples TRBV24-1 to TRBJ1-2; the D is unclear. Germline lookup yields CDR1 KGHDR and CDR2 SFDVKD. CDR3 length: 13 residues. V lost 1 base and J lost 5, with 7 bases in between.